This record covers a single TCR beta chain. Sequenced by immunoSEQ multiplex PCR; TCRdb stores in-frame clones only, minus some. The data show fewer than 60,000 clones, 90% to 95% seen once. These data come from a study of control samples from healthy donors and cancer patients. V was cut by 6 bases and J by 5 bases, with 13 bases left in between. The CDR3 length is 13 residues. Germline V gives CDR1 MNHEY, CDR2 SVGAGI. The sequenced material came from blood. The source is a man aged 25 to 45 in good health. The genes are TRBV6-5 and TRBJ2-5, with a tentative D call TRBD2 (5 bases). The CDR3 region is CASRPIGSETQYF. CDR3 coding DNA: TGTGCCAGCAGACCTATAGGGAGTGAGACCCAGTACTTC.